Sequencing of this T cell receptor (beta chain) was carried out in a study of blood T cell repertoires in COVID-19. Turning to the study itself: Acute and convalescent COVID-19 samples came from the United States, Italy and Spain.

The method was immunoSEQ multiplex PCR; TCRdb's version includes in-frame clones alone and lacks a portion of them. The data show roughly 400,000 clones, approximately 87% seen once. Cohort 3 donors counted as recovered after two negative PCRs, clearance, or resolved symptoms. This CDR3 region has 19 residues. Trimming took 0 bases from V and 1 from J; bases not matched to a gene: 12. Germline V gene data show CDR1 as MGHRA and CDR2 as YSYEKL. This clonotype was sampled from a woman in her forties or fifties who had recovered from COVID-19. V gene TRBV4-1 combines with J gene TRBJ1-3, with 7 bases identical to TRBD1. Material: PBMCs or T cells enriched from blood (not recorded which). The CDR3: CASSQDRGRFEGSGNTIYF. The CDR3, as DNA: TGCGCCAGCAGCCAAGATAGGGGGCGATTCGAGGGTTCTGGAAACACCATATATTTT.